These 17 T cell receptor beta chains share one sample of origin, sequenced in a study of shared clonotypes between healthy human individuals. Using immunoSEQ multiplex PCR, the repertoire was profiled, and TCRdb retains in-frame clones only, with some absent. The sample holds about 2.4 million clones; roughly 93% are singletons and the top ten take about 0.39%. The material sequenced was naive CD4+ T cells from PBMCs. Subset indicated: CD45RA+ positively selected. The receptors were sampled from a man younger than 30 in good health. Some clones in this sample may be carry-over from other donors' samples.

This chain connects TRBV11-2 to TRBJ2-1; D is undetermined. Trimming removed 2 bases at V and 5 bases at J, with 13 bases between. Germline V gives CDR1 SGHAT, CDR2 FQNNGV. CDR3 size: 15 residues. The DNA for the CDR3 is TGTGCCAGCAGCTTATACGGCGGCTCTCACAATGAGCAGTTCTTC. This translates into CASSLYGGSHNEQFF.

The V call is TRBV28, the J call TRBJ2-7, with 9 bases that match TRBD2. This CDR3 has 15 residues. Looked up from germline, CDR1 is MDHEN and CDR2 is SYDVKM. Trimming removed 5 bases from V and 5 bases from J; junction bases left unmatched: 10. In nucleotides, the CDR3 is TGTGCCAGCAGTAAGGTAGCGGGAGCTTATAACGAGCAGTACTTC. Its translation is CASSKVAGAYNEQYF.

Written as DNA, the CDR3 is TGCGCCAGCAGCCAATCCCCGGGAGTTAGGGGCAACTATGGCTACACCTTC. Translating it yields CASSQSPGVRGNYGYTF. This rearrangement joins TRBV4-3 to TRBJ1-2; D is possibly TRBD1 (5 bases). The CDR3 runs 17 residues. Trimming shortened V by 2 bases and J by 2 bases, and 18 bases separated the two germline ends. The germline V gene has CDR1 LGHNA and CDR2 YSLEER.

The rearrangement uses TRBV18 and TRBJ2-7; 8 positions match TRBD2. CDR3 length equals 18 residues. J was trimmed by 2 bases and V by 6 bases; bases with no gene match: 18. The germline CDR1 and CDR2 sequences are KGHSH and LQKENI. Here the CDR3 reads CASSAHALAANGAYEQYF. CDR3 nucleotide sequence: TGTGCCAGCTCCGCCCATGCACTAGCGGCCAACGGGGCCTACGAGCAGTACTTC.

The chain has TRBV18 and TRBJ2-1, with a weak D call TRBD1 (5 bases). Trimming removed 3 bases at V and 8 bases at J, with 11 bases between. The length of the CDR3 is 13 residues. Germline CDR1 KGHSH, CDR2 LQKENI. The CDR3: CASSPGIGDEQFF. In DNA, the CDR3 is TGTGCCAGCTCACCGGGTATAGGGGATGAGCAGTTCTTC.

V and J are TRBV7-2 and TRBJ2-2, with D uncertain. CDR1 is SGHTA and CDR2 is FQGNSA in the germline V gene. The CDR3 has 15 residues. Trimming stripped 0 bases from V and 0 bases from J, with 5 bases between. The CDR3 DNA reads TGTGCCAGCAGCTTAGCGGCCCCGAACACCGGGGAGCTGTTTTTT. Its protein product is CASSLAAPNTGELFF.

The chain joins TRBV18 to TRBJ1-3; D is undetermined. This CDR3 region has 15 residues. V lost 3 bases and J 6 bases, leaving 15 bases between the germline ends. Germline CDR1 and CDR2: KGHSH and LQKENI. The CDR3 coding sequence is TGTGCCAGCTCACCGACCCCGGAGGCTGAAAACACCATATATTTT. This sequence encodes CASSPTPEAENTIYF.

This chain joins TRBV7-9 and TRBJ1-2; D gene ambiguous. The CDR3 has 15 residues. From germline, CDR1 is SEHNR and CDR2 FQNEAQ (reference sequence). V was cut by 1 base and J by 6 bases, with 15 bases left in between. This CDR3 is CASSLDEGGPNGYTF. CDR3 bases: TGTGCCAGCAGCTTAGACGAGGGAGGACCAAATGGCTACACCTTC. Full variable domain (missing parts from reference TRBV7-9 and TRBJ1-2): DTGVSQNPRHKITKRGQNVTFRCDPISEHNRLYWYRQTLGQGPEFLTYFQNEAQLEKSRLLSDRFSAERPKGSFSTLEIQRTEQGDSAMYLCASSLDEGGPNGYTFGSGTRLTVV.

CDR3 bases: TGTGCCAGCAGCAAATATTCCGGGGAGCTGTTTTTT. Translation: CASSKYSGELFF. The chain uses TRBV9 and TRBJ2-2; D unclear. Germline V lookup: CDR1 SGDLS, CDR2 YYNGEE. The V gene lost 4 bases and the J gene lost 6 bases, with 7 bases spanning the gap. CDR3 length: 12 amino acids.

The chain recombines TRBV4-3 with TRBJ1-1; D not resolved. Germline loops: CDR1 LGHNA, CDR2 YSLEER. The germline V and J ends were trimmed by 3 bases and 9 bases, with 8 bases remaining between them. The CDR3 length is 11 residues. DNA for the CDR3: TGCGCCAGCAGCCACCAAGGGAAAGCTTTCTTT. As protein: CASSHQGKAFF.

This chain joins TRBV28 and TRBJ2-3; the match to TRBD1 covers 7 bases. The ends lost 8 bases at V and 2 bases at J; junction bases unmatched: 13. CDR1 and CDR2 (germline): MDHEN, SYDVKM. The CDR3 runs 16 residues. CDR3 DNA sequence: TGTGCCAGCTTGCAGTTACTGGGACAGTTCACAGATACGCAGTATTTT. Residues: CASLQLLGQFTDTQYF.

The rearrangement joins TRBV5-1 to TRBJ2-3, with 8 bases matching TRBD2. This CDR3 contains 16 residues. CDR1 and CDR2 (germline): SGHRS, YFSETQ. V shed 7 bases and J 6 bases; nucleotides not matched to a gene: 16. DNA of the CDR3: TGCGCCAGCTGGGCCGCCAGCGGGAGTTATCCGGATACGCAGTATTTT. Translating gives CASWAASGSYPDTQYF.

This clone has more than one count but fewer than ten. V is TRBV9 and J is TRBJ1-1; a weak D match, TRBD1 (5 bases). The CDR3 loop spans 14 amino acids. CDR1 is SGDLS, CDR2 YYNGEE, per germline. V was cut by 0 bases and J by 7 bases, with 13 bases left in between. As DNA, the CDR3 is TGTGCCAGCAGCGTAGCCTGGGGCGGAGGTGAAGCTTTCTTT. Protein sequence: CASSVAWGGGEAFF.

On this clone: Distinct nucleotide sequences in the sample also encode this CDR3. This sequence joins TRBV18 and TRBJ2-2, with 8 bases aligning to TRBD1. The CDR3 sequence is 15 residues long. Germline V lookup: CDR1 KGHSH, CDR2 LQKENI. V was pared by 3 bases and J by 6 bases, with 6 bases of the junction left unmatched. CDR3 amino acids: CASSPGQGGPGELFF. CDR3 DNA sequence: TGTGCCAGCTCACCTGGACAGGGCGGGCCCGGGGAGCTGTTTTTT.

The chain links TRBV6-5 to TRBJ1-5; 8 bases agree with TRBD1. The CDR3 covers 15 residues. J gave up 6 bases and V 5 bases, and 9 bases lay outside the gene matches. CDR1 and CDR2 (germline): MNHEY, SVGAGI. CDR3 sequence reads: CASSRGQGRTQPQHF. The CDR3 DNA sequence: TGTGCCAGCAGTAGAGGACAGGGTAGGACTCAGCCCCAGCATTTT.

This clone has just one count. This sequence joins TRBV11-3 and TRBJ2-1; 8 bases align to TRBD2. The CDR3 consists of 15 residues. Germline lookup yields CDR1 SGHNT and CDR2 YENEEA. V was clipped by 2 bases and J by 3 bases; unmatched bases: 3. The CDR3 DNA reads TGTGCCAGCAGCTTATCGGGACTAGACTACAATGAGCAGTTCTTC. The encoded protein is CASSLSGLDYNEQFF.

This clone was seen once. The chain links TRBV7-8 to TRBJ1-3; D is perhaps TRBD1 (6 bases). The CDR3 extends over 17 amino acids. Trimming took 3 bases from V and 7 from J, leaving 22 bases between them. Germline CDR1 SGHVS, CDR2 FQNEAQ. CDR3 nucleotide sequence: TGTGCCAGCAGCTTCTCATTCACAGGGTGGAGAGGGAACACCATATATTTT. This gives the protein CASSFSFTGWRGNTIYF.